This T cell receptor beta chain was found in a study of cytotoxic CD8 clonotypes in ibrutinib-treated CLL. The overall study: The study included some 10 relapsed/refractory and 15 treatment-naive patients; roughly 17 had IGHV unmutated disease. When averaged across all of the samples, the counts came to some 250,000 productive templates and more than 80,000 productive rearrangements.

Notes on this clone: The antigen is undetermined.

With V trimmed by 5 bases and J by 6 bases, 8 bases remained unmatched. The CDR3 consists of 15 residues. Germline V CDR1 and CDR2: SEHNR, FQNEAQ (reference sequence). Findings of the study overall: Higher clonality was seen at ibrutinib response and a return toward baseline at progression.

TCRdb keeps only in-frame clones here, not all; method: immunoSEQ multiplex PCR. The sample has roughly 250,000 clones, under 75% seen once. The sequenced sample was PBMCs, obtained after 24 months of ibrutinib treatment. The TCR comes from a human donor with chronic lymphocytic leukemia. V gene TRBV7-9 combines with J gene TRBJ1-1, with 11 bases aligning to TRBD1. The CDR3 reads CASSGWTGGRPEAFF. CDR3 DNA: TGTGCCAGCAGCGGGTGGACAGGGGGCAGGCCTGAAGCTTTCTTT.